This record concerns one T cell receptor beta chain sequence. The target of this receptor is not known. No much larger clone is present one base from it, and per-base qualities are unavailable. Using the deep immunoSEQ assay, TCR CDR3 regions were amplified from genomic DNA by multiplex PCR. For each cell subset, the extracted genomic DNA was distributed evenly across all wells of several immunoSEQ 96-well plates, and each plate served as one replicate. For sorted subsets, 200 to 250 ng of genomic DNA, equivalent to some 30,000 T cell genomes, went into each replicate PCR. Purified libraries were measured with a Qubit 3.0 fluorometer, size-checked on a Bioanalyzer 2100, and measured again with the KAPA Library Quantification kit. Every immunoSEQ 96-well plate was sequenced on a dedicated single-read 150-cycle Illumina NextSeq 550 flow cell. The paper's processing steps were these. The immunoSEQ output contained only junctional sequences without quality scores, so filtering could not match that applied to full-length reads. Sequences were annotated with PyIR, a Python wrapper for IgBLAST v1.9, and V/J genes and CDR3 were assigned using IMGT germline references. Reads were filtered out if the reads had weak V/J assignments (E-value above 1e-6), no CDR3, stop codons, out-of-frame junctions, or ambiguous translated residues. A V3J clonotype was defined by an identical inferred V gene, J gene, and CDR3 amino acid sequence. Percentage overlap between repertoires was computed as shared unique clonotypes divided by the size of the smaller repertoire. Richness of each repertoire was evaluated using RTK rarefaction, the Chao1 estimator, and Recon v2.1 estimates of unobserved clonotypes. For all TCRbeta clonotypes obtained by the gDNA method from several donors, generation probabilities were computed with OLGA. This immuneACCESS table, as held by TCRdb, lists in-frame sequences with V and J called but not all clones. Of the missing ones, under half trace to an unresolved V gene in checked studies; the others have no known cause. Clone size and V and J calls were adopted from that table, with D and trimming inferred from the DNA. For this sample the table gives about 2,500,000 clones, of which around 90% were detected only once. Of the sample, more than 0.12% is held by the ten largest clones.

V ends up 5 bases short and J 8 bases short, with an unmatched junction base count of 9. The germline V gene encodes CDR1 KGHSH and CDR2 LQKENI. Its CDR3 holds 16 amino acids, cysteine through phenylalanine. Just the 48-base CDR3 DNA is kept, in frame starting at base 1. The sample comes from a study of shared clonotypes between healthy human individuals (dated by TCRdb to 2018 to 2021). As for the study more broadly: A few men and two women, aged 18 to 49 years, made up the cohort. Between about 0.85 and 9.5 billion PBMCs per donor were obtained by leukapheresis. To increase sequencing depth and limit assay-specific biases, different laboratories used diverse techniques to prepare libraries and sequence TCR repertoires. Blood TCR repertoires of about five healthy adults were deeply sequenced to estimate repertoire size and the extent of clonotype sharing between individuals. For each donor, CD4 naive and CD4 memory were each given three plates, CD8 naive was given two plates, and CD8 memory was given one plate. Broad study findings and their caveats: Clonotypes shared by all four sorted-subset donors showed higher generation probabilities than non-shared clonotypes. Across a few donors, approximately 5% of naive CD4, approximately 3.6% of naive CD8, under 2.5% of memory CD4, and under 0.45% of memory CD8 clonotypes were shared. Rarefaction of sorted-subset datasets indicated incomplete sequencing despite the large sequencing depth. Naive subsets generally had larger estimated clonotype richness than memory subsets. Pairwise subsampling indicated that sequencing depth was expected to affect the degree of clonotype sharing among donors. Sampling was limited to blood, and TCR repertoires in tissue likely differ from TCR repertoires in blood. The genetic and exposure-history diversity represented was limited by the small number of donors.

Healthy HIV-negative adults with no recently reported acute infections or vaccinations were included as donors. Every donor was a Caucasian adult residing in Nashville, Tennessee, USA. CD4+ T cells were enriched by magnetic negative selection, after which naive cells were positively selected on CD45RA and the negative fraction was taken as the memory subset. After blood collection by leukapheresis, PBMCs were isolated using Ficoll-Histopaque density gradient centrifugation and then cryopreserved in the vapor phase of liquid nitrogen. Purity and quantity of every magnetically sorted T cell population were checked by analytical flow cytometry. Genomic DNA was isolated from every sorted fraction and measured by UV absorbance on a Nanodrop 2000c.

What was sequenced was naive CD4+ T cells sorted from blood. This specimen's cell subset or site label, per the study, means: CD45RA+ positively selected. Rearrangement joined TRBV18 to TRBJ1-6; 10 nucleotides in the junction match TRBD1. This sequence originates from a man aged 18 to 29 in good health. Read as DNA, the sequence is TGTGCCAGCTCATCCTACCCGGGACAGGGGCATTCACCCCTCCACTTT. It codes for CASSSYPGQGHSPLHF.